A selection of T cell receptor beta chains follows, all from one sample in a study of preoperative IRX-2 immunotherapy in early breast cancer. Assay: immunoSEQ multiplex PCR; the TCRdb copy retains only in-frame clones and omits some. The sample has around 30,000 clones; just under 80% are singletons. The material was lymph node tissue, obtained before IRX-2 immunotherapy. These receptors all come from a human donor with breast cancer. The CDR3 runs from the conserved cysteine through the conserved F or W.

v_call	j_call	cdr3_aa
TRBV7-8	TRBJ1-4	CASSSPGDWKLFF
TRBV6-8	TRBJ1-1	CASSGGRQGRPEAFF
TRBV7-1	TRBJ2-7	CASSTTESYEQYF
TRBV6-8	TRBJ2-7	CASSYWGQTAYEQYF
TRBV19	TRBJ1-1	CASSISRFTEAFF
TRBV7-6	TRBJ2-7	CASSPRTSGGASYEQYF
TRBV23-1	TRBJ2-1	CASSLLEGVEQFF
TRBV5-1	TRBJ1-6	CASSLERGVSSPLHF
TRBV6-8	TRBJ1-2	CASSYSYRDGYTF
TRBV6-8	TRBJ2-3	CASMGEGDTQYF
TRBV5-1	TRBJ1-1	CASSLVGSDTEAFF
TRBV19	TRBJ1-2	CASSRTGDYGYTF
TRBV11-3	TRBJ2-7	CASSLVSSGGFYEQYF
TRBV10-2	TRBJ2-1	CASSIEAGGYNEQFF